This T cell receptor (beta chain) is from a study of response to subunit inactivated influenza vaccine (dated by TCRdb to 2016 to 2019). For the wider study: Deep quantitative profiling of the T cell receptor repertoire was used in the study to follow responses to a trivalent subunit inactivated influenza vaccine. The research as a whole found: The authors proposed that each seasonal influenza vaccination may bring in only a limited number of new T cells.

Turning to this clonotype: Its antigen is still unknown. Base quality data are lacking; no much larger clone is found one base away.

The library relied on RT-PCR. The run used an Illumina HiSeq 2500. The public reads were reprocessed in TCRdb via fastp at Q25 and MiXCR, keeping in-frame beta chains. Identical CDR3 protein sequences are pooled into one entry, listed with their most common genes and DNA. For this sample the table gives about 480,000 distinct CDR3 sequences, of which over 25% were detected only once. The ten top clones hold around 1.8% of the sample. The CDR3 covers 16 residues, taking in both the cysteine and the phenylalanine. Only the CDR3 DNA stays, 48 bases, in frame from base 1. Trimming takes 0 bases from V and 2 bases from J, and the germline ends sit 12 bases apart. The germline V gene gives CDR1 as SGDLS and CDR2 as YYNGEE.

The TCR originated in a man over 45 who received an inactivated influenza vaccine. Donor details come from another sample of the same person, matched by shared clones. The material was CD4+ T cells sorted from PBMCs, obtained 4 to 6 days after vaccination. Recombination connected TRBV9 to TRBJ2-4; no D gene is confidently identified. In nucleotide form, the sequence is TGTGCCAGCAGCGTAGGCGTTGGAGTACCCAAAAACATTCAGTACTTC. This translates into CASSVGVGVPKNIQYF.